The 31 T cell receptor beta chains below all came from one sample that was sequenced in a study of metastatic and nonmetastatic thyroid tumors. All patients were untreated before thyroid surgery. TCRdb reprocessed the PCR reads using MiXCR. The sample consists of some 6,800 clones, around 34% of them appearing once. Sequenced material: adjacent normal tissue. These receptors all stem from a female donor with papillary thyroid cancer or a benign thyroid nodule (not recorded which). Some clones in this sample may be carry-over from other donors' samples.

The CDR3 DNA is TGTGCCTGGAGTGTAACAGGGGGCCAAGATACGCAGTATTTT. Its protein is CAWSVTGGQDTQYF. The chain combines TRBV30 with TRBJ2-3, with 9 positions matching TRBD1. Trimming took 0 bases from V and 5 from J; bases not matched to a gene: 3. Germline CDR1 GTSNPN, CDR2 SVGIG (reference sequence). The CDR3 is 14 residues long.

The sample holds a few counts of this clone. The V call is TRBV6-1, the J call TRBJ2-1; 14 bases fit TRBD2. Germline V gene data show CDR1 as MNHNS and CDR2 as SASEGT. This CDR3 comprises 15 residues. V was pared by 6 bases and J by 9 bases, with 7 bases of the junction left unmatched. The CDR3: CASSAGTSGRSEQFF. The CDR3 coding sequence is TGTGCCAGCAGCGCCGGGACTAGCGGGAGAAGTGAGCAGTTCTTC.

The rearrangement uses TRBV6-2 or TRBV6-3 and TRBJ2-7; the D gene could be TRBD1 or TRBD2 (5 bases each). V dropped 0 bases and J dropped 5 bases, with 20 bases sitting between them. The CDR3 runs to 17 residues. The germline V gene encodes CDR1 MNHEY and CDR2 SVGEGT. CDR3 region: CASSYSRPAGGPDEQYF. The CDR3 DNA is TGTGCCAGCAGTTACTCGCGTCCGGCTGGGGGTCCTGACGAGCAGTACTTC.

The table lists this clone with a few counts. The chain has TRBV27 and TRBJ1-2; 10 positions match TRBD1. Germline CDR1 is MNHEY and CDR2 is SMNVEV (reference sequence). CDR3 length equals 17 residues. V was pared by 6 bases and J by 8 bases, with 18 bases of the junction left unmatched. The DNA of the CDR3 is TGTGCCAGCAGACCGGAAAATCCCGGGACAGGGGTCCTCGGCTACACCTTC. As protein: CASRPENPGTGVLGYTF.

The V call is TRBV7-2, the J call TRBJ2-7; perhaps TRBD1 as D (6 bases). Trimming took off 7 bases at V and 7 bases at J, with 17 bases between the two ends. This CDR3 contains 13 residues. The germline V gene encodes CDR1 SGHTA and CDR2 FQGNSA. For the CDR3, the DNA is TGTGCCAGCATCCCCGGGACATTCCAAGAGCAGTACTTC. It yields the protein CASIPGTFQEQYF.

Only a few counts were recorded for this clone. The J gene is TRBJ2-7, the V gene TRBV6-6; D not resolved. In germline, CDR1 is MNHNY, CDR2 SVGAGI (reference sequence). V lost 2 bases, J lost 6 bases, and 14 bases lay in between. The CDR3 extends over 14 amino acids. CDR3 nucleotide sequence: TGTGCCAGCAGTTACGGTTCTGGGGTGGTCGAGCAGTACTTC. Its protein product is CASSYGSGVVEQYF.

The chain is built from TRBV5-1 and TRBJ2-1; D gene uncertain. The germline gives CDR1 SGHRS, CDR2 YFSETQ. The length of the CDR3 is 13 residues. Deletions cut 0 bases from V and 6 bases from J, with 7 bases between. In DNA form, the CDR3 reads TGCGCCAGCAGCTTGGCCCCCTCCAATGAGCAGTTCTTC. Translating it yields CASSLAPSNEQFF.

This clone was picked up a small number of times. The V gene is TRBV27, the J gene TRBJ2-6; perhaps TRBD1 as D (5 bases). The V and J ends lost 4 bases and 1 base respectively, with 8 bases between them. CDR3 length equals 15 residues. Germline CDR1 is MNHEY and CDR2 is SMNVEV (reference sequence). CDR3 nucleotides: TGTGCCAGCAGTTCACCAGGGTCTGGGGCCAACGTCCTGACTTTC. This encodes CASSSPGSGANVLTF.

The chain is built from TRBV6-1 and TRBJ2-2, with 9 bases aligning to TRBD1. The germline V gene encodes CDR1 MNHNS and CDR2 SASEGT. Losses at the gene ends were 6 bases for V and 5 bases for J; bases not matched to a gene: 10. This CDR3 has 16 amino acids. CDR3 in amino acids: CASRIQGARLTGELFF. DNA of the CDR3: TGTGCCAGCAGAATACAGGGGGCGCGGTTAACCGGGGAGCTGTTTTTT.

This clone counts as medium-sized. The chain couples TRBV11-2 to TRBJ2-3; 8 bases match TRBD2. V gave up 4 bases and J gave up 0 bases; unmatched junction bases: 9. The germline V gene encodes CDR1 SGHAT and CDR2 FQNNGV. The CDR3 contains 17 residues. The CDR3 loop reads CASSSPRGGQSTDTQYF. As DNA, the CDR3 is TGTGCCAGCAGCTCCCCCCGGGGGGGGCAAAGCACAGATACGCAGTATTTT.

This clone was seen a handful of times. The rearrangement links TRBV28 to TRBJ1-2, with D perhaps TRBD1 (5 bases). This CDR3 comprises 14 residues. V was cut by 0 bases and J by 7 bases, with 12 bases left in between. Per the germline V gene, CDR1 is MDHEN and CDR2 is SYDVKM. For the CDR3, the DNA is TGTGCCAGCAGTTTATGGGGGGGGAGGGGTGGCTACACCTTC. This translates into CASSLWGGRGGYTF.

V gene TRBV28 combines with J gene TRBJ2-1; a possible D gene is TRBD1 (5 bases). This CDR3 has 15 amino acids. Germline V gene lookup returns CDR1 MDHEN and CDR2 SYDVKM. Trimming left V 10 bases short and J 6 bases short, with 22 bases between. The CDR3 is CATRTPRRASNEQFF. DNA of the CDR3: TGTGCCACCCGGACCCCTCGCAGGGCGTCCAATGAGCAGTTCTTC.

Points on this clone: No DNA is shown, since the ends of the CDR3 on it are uncertain; the CDR3 is the one TCRdb lists. V usage is TRBV7-5 and J usage is TRBJ1-2. TRBV7-5 constitutes a pseudogene. The CDR3 extends over 19 residues, inclusive of both ends. The CDR3 sequence: CNSVPASYPPDNPYYGYTF.

This clone was detected only a few times. V and J are TRBV6-5 and TRBJ2-2; TRBD1 matches 11 bases. CDR1 MNHEY and CDR2 SVGAGI come from the germline V gene. Trimming at V came to 4 bases and at J to 4 bases, leaving 5 bases not matched to a gene. This CDR3 is 16 amino acids long. Here the CDR3 DNA reads TGTGCCAGCAGTTCCCCCGGGACAGGGGGCACCGGGGAGCTGTTTTTT. Its translation is CASSSPGTGGTGELFF.

As concerns this clone: An end of the junction differs from the germline gene, which may be a read error. V and J are TRBV2 and TRBJ2-2; tentatively, D is TRBD1 or TRBD2 (5 bases each). Germline CDR1 SNHLY, CDR2 FYNNEI. The CDR3 loop spans 14 amino acids. DNA of the CDR3: TGTGCCAGCCGTAAGGGGCAGTGGACCGGGGTGCTGTTTTTT. Residues: CASRKGQWTGVLFF. Complete variable domain (other parts from reference TRBV2 and TRBJ2-2): EPEVTQTPSHQVTQMGQEVILRCVPISNHLYFYWYRQILGQKVEFLVSFYNNEISEKSEIFDDQFSVERPDGSNFTLKIRSTKLEDSAMYFCASRKGQWTGVLFFGEGSRLTVL.

In its sample, this clone was seen a few times. The V and J genes are TRBV28 and TRBJ2-7; D is unclear. V lost 2 bases, J lost 0 bases, and 8 bases lay in between. Germline V lookup: CDR1 MDHEN, CDR2 SYDVKM. This CDR3 region has 14 residues. CDR3 protein: CASSLNWGSYEQYF. In DNA, the CDR3 is TGTGCCAGCAGTTTAAATTGGGGCTCCTACGAGCAGTACTTC.

This clone was observed a few times. The genes are TRBV5-1 and TRBJ2-2, with 8 positions matching TRBD1. Germline trimming cut 0 bases from V and 7 bases from J; bases unmatched to any gene: 14. The germline V gene encodes CDR1 SGHRS and CDR2 YFSETQ. CDR3 length: 18 residues. CDR3 DNA: TGCGCCAGCAGCTTGGTCGCGACAGGGGCTTCTTTTGGCGGGGAGCTGTTTTTT. Protein: CASSLVATGASFGGELFF.

V and J are TRBV10-3 and TRBJ2-2; 11 positions match TRBD2. Unmatched junction bases numbered 5, after V lost 10 bases and J lost 1 base. CDR1 is ENHRY and CDR2 is SYGVKD in the germline V gene. The length of the CDR3 is 15 residues. CDR3 nucleotide sequence: TGTGCCAGCAGGCTAGCGGGGGGGAACACCGGGGAGCTGTTTTTT. Translated, it gives CASRLAGGNTGELFF.

V is TRBV20-1 and J is TRBJ2-7, with 13 positions matching TRBD2. The CDR3 loop spans 21 amino acids. Germline CDR1 reads DFQATT; CDR2 reads SNEGSKA (reference sequence). V was clipped by 0 bases and J by 5 bases; unmatched bases: 22. CDR3 residues: CSARDQRRLAGGSGGGDEQYF. In nucleotides, the CDR3 is TGCAGTGCTAGAGATCAGCGGCGACTAGCGGGGGGCTCGGGTGGAGGGGACGAGCAGTACTTC.

Judged by abundance, this clone is medium-sized. V gene TRBV7-9 combines with J gene TRBJ2-1; TRBD1 matches 7 bases. The CDR3 contains 14 residues. V trimming: 4 bases; J trimming: 8 bases; junction bases outside the gene matches: 8. From germline, CDR1 is SEHNR and CDR2 FQNEAQ (reference sequence). The CDR3 DNA sequence: TGTGCCAGCAGCTCTAGTACAGGGGAATATGAGCAGTTCTTC. Translation: CASSSSTGEYEQFF.

This clone was seen only once. CDR3 in DNA: TGTGCCAGCTCACCGCGGGGGGGAGAGACCCAGTACTTC. This translates into CASSPRGGETQYF. The chain has TRBV18 and TRBJ2-5, with 9 bases that match TRBD2. J was trimmed by 4 bases and V by 3 bases; bases with no gene match: 0. The CDR3 is 13 residues long. From germline, CDR1 is KGHSH and CDR2 LQKENI.

This clone was detected only a few times. Its ends do not fully match the called genes, so a read error is possible. This chain uses TRBV11-2 with TRBJ2-7, with D possibly being TRBD1 or TRBD2 (5 bases each). This CDR3 is built from 17 residues. Germline lookup yields CDR1 SGHAT and CDR2 FQNNGV. This chain's CDR3 is CASSSSWGNPDGDEQCF. CDR3 DNA: TGTGCCAGCAGCTCATCGTGGGGTAACCCGGACGGGGACGAGCAGTGCTTC.

Here the CDR3 DNA reads TGTGCCAGCAGCCCGGGCCCGACGGGAAACACCATATATTTT. It encodes CASSPGPTGNTIYF. The chain combines TRBV7-6 with TRBJ1-3; D is ambiguous. Looked up from germline, CDR1 is SGHVS and CDR2 is FNYEAQ. CDR3 length: 14 amino acids. Trimming pared 5 bases from V and 4 bases from J, leaving 12 bases between.

This chain joins TRBV12-3 or TRBV12-4 and TRBJ2-3; D possibly corresponds to TRBD2 (6 bases). V was clipped by 6 bases and J by 0 bases, with 13 bases between them. The CDR3 is 15 residues long. The CDR3 DNA sequence: TGTGCCAGCAGCCTGGGACTCACTAGCACAGATACGCAGTATTTT. Amino acid sequence: CASSLGLTSTDTQYF.

By proportion, this clone is large. DNA of the CDR3: TGTGCCAGCAGTTCGCCAGGCTTGAACACTGAAGCTTTCTTT. Protein sequence: CASSSPGLNTEAFF. The V and J genes are TRBV6-1 and TRBJ1-1, with unresolved D. The CDR3 runs to 14 residues. Deletions cut 5 bases from V and 0 bases from J, with 10 bases between. Germline CDR1 and CDR2: MNHNS and SASEGT.

The chain couples TRBV6-9 to TRBJ2-2; D unresolved. The CDR3 covers 11 residues. Looked up from germline, CDR1 is MNHGY and CDR2 is SVAAGI. V lost 5 bases to trimming and J lost 4 bases, with 2 bases between them. In nucleotides, the CDR3 is TGTGCCAGCAGTATCACCGGGGAGCTGTTTTTT. This translates into CASSITGELFF.

The rearrangement uses TRBV6-1 and TRBJ2-7; 9 bases map to TRBD1. Germline CDR1 MNHNS, CDR2 SASEGT. Trimming at V came to 6 bases and at J to 2 bases, leaving 8 bases not matched to a gene. This CDR3 is 15 amino acids long. The chain's CDR3 is CASRKGGQGTYEQYF. CDR3 sequence (DNA): TGTGCCAGCAGGAAGGGGGGACAGGGAACCTACGAGCAGTACTTC.

This clone was detected many times. This chain joins TRBV3-1 and TRBJ2-5, with TRBD2 identical over 10 bases. The CDR3 is made up of 19 amino acids. Trimming took 0 bases from V and 2 from J; bases not matched to a gene: 12. Looked up from germline, CDR1 is LGHDT and CDR2 is YNNKEL (reference sequence). CDR3 coding DNA: TGTGCCAGCAGCCAAGATCGAGTAGCGGGGGGCATGACTCAAGAGACCCAGTACTTC. The encoded protein is CASSQDRVAGGMTQETQYF.

This clone is termed medium-sized (0.01 to 0.1%). The CDR3 bases are TGCAGTGCCCTGGGGACTAGCGGGATATACAATGAGCAGTTCTTC. It yields the protein CSALGTSGIYNEQFF. The chain employs TRBV20-1 and TRBJ2-1; 13 bases are shared with TRBD2. V lost 6 bases to trimming and J lost 4 bases; unmatched junction nucleotides: 6. Looked up from germline, CDR1 is DFQATT and CDR2 is SNEGSKA (reference sequence). The CDR3 covers 15 residues.

This clone was counted once. One junction end does not reproduce the germline sequence, and a read error may be involved. The CDR3 sequence: CPSSDPVTGASNGYTF. CDR3 sequence (DNA): TGTCCCAGCAGTGACCCCGTGACAGGGGCCTCCAATGGCTACACCTTC. The rearrangement links TRBV12-3 or TRBV12-4 to TRBJ1-2, with TRBD1 matching 8 bases. The CDR3 contains 16 residues.

This clone was seen a few times. The chain links TRBV6-1 to TRBJ2-6; no firm D call. V gave up 6 bases and J gave up 4 bases, with 7 bases separating them. The germline CDR1 and CDR2 sequences are MNHNS and SASEGT. The CDR3 loop spans 13 amino acids. The CDR3 region has the DNA TGTGCCAGCAGACTATCCGGGGCCAACGTCCTGACTTTC. As protein: CASRLSGANVLTF.